Sequencing of this T cell receptor beta chain was carried out in a study of response to subunit inactivated influenza vaccine. This clonotype was observed a handful of times. The V gene's germline CDR1 is SGHTA and CDR2 FQGTGA. The germline V and J ends were trimmed by 2 bases and 5 bases, with 7 bases remaining between them. The CDR3 consists of 13 residues. TCRdb reprocessed the RT-PCR reads with MiXCR, giving one entry per CDR3 protein. The sample lists hundreds of thousands of distinct CDR3 sequences, 7.5% to 8.5% occurring once. V and J are TRBV7-3 and TRBJ2-1; no clear D gene. The sequencing used PBMCs from blood, collected about 24 months after vaccination. The TCR was taken from a man between 45 and 75 years old who received an inactivated influenza vaccine. The CDR3 nucleotides are TGTGCCAGCAGCTTAGCTAATAACAATGAGCAGTTCTTC. Translated: CASSLANNNEQFF.